Listed below are T cell receptor beta chains from one sample, sequenced in a study of blood T cell repertoires in COVID-19. The method was immunoSEQ multiplex PCR; TCRdb's version includes in-frame clones alone and lacks a portion of them. This sample has over 110,000 clones, with around 81% found just once. The material sequenced was peripheral blood. The receptor set was obtained from a human donor in a cohort sampled during active COVID-19. The CDR3 runs from the conserved cysteine through the conserved F or W. A D gene is named only where the DNA matches it firmly. Rows give clone size only sometimes, using once, few, many, or a class for an expanded clone.

clone_size: NA
v_call: TRBV21-1
d_call: NA
j_call: TRBJ1-2
cdr3_nt: TGTGCCAGCAGCAAAGTGGGCCAGGGGTGCAACTATGGCTACACCTTC
cdr3_aa: CASSKVGQGCNYGYTF

clone_size: once
v_call: TRBV5-6
d_call: NA
j_call: TRBJ1-4
cdr3_nt: TGTGCCAGCGTCGACAGCCCAACTAATGAAAAACTGTTTTTT
cdr3_aa: CASVDSPTNEKLFF

clone_size: NA
v_call: TRBV28
d_call: NA
j_call: TRBJ2-5
cdr3_nt: TGTGCCAGCAGCCCCCACCGACAGAAAGAGACCCAGTACTTC
cdr3_aa: CASSPHRQKETQYF

clone_size: NA
v_call: TRBV24-1
d_call: TRBD2
j_call: TRBJ2-3
cdr3_nt: TGTGCCACCAATCCCGGGACTAGCCTAACAGATACGCAGTATTTT
cdr3_aa: CATNPGTSLTDTQYF

clone_size: NA
v_call: TRBV7-2
d_call: NA
j_call: TRBJ2-7
cdr3_nt: TGTGCCAGCAGCTCCCTTAAGGGGGAGCGTACCTACGAGCAGTACTTC
cdr3_aa: CASSSLKGERTYEQYF

clone_size: NA
v_call: TRBV5-1
d_call: TRBD2
j_call: TRBJ2-7
cdr3_nt: TGCGCCAGCACCCTAGCGGGACTAGCGGGCGGAACATCCTTCTCCTACGAGCAGTACTTC
cdr3_aa: CASTLAGLAGGTSFSYEQYF

clone_size: few
v_call: TRBV2
d_call: TRBD1
j_call: TRBJ1-6
cdr3_nt: TGTGCCAGCGGGACTAGGACAGGGGCTTCACCCCTCCACTTT
cdr3_aa: CASGTRTGASPLHF

clone_size: NA
v_call: TRBV27
d_call: TRBD2
j_call: TRBJ2-3
cdr3_nt: TGTGCCAGCAGTTTTTGGACTAGCGACCCTAGCACAGATACGCAGTATTTT
cdr3_aa: CASSFWTSDPSTDTQYF

clone_size: NA
v_call: TRBV28
d_call: NA
j_call: TRBJ2-7
cdr3_nt: TGTGCCAGCACCTTACAGGGAGCTCACTACGAGCAGTACTTC
cdr3_aa: CASTLQGAHYEQYF

clone_size: NA
v_call: TRBV6-4
d_call: TRBD2
j_call: TRBJ2-3
cdr3_nt: TGTGCCAGCAGTGACTTAGCGGGTGGCACAGATACGCAGTATTTT
cdr3_aa: CASSDLAGGTDTQYF

clone_size: few
v_call: TRBV5-6
d_call: TRBD1
j_call: TRBJ1-1
cdr3_nt: TGTGCCAGCAGCTTGGTTGCAGGGGGAACTGAAGCTTTCTTT
cdr3_aa: CASSLVAGGTEAFF

clone_size: NA
v_call: TRBV6-2/TRBV6-3
d_call: NA
j_call: TRBJ2-5
cdr3_nt: TGTGCCAGCAGTAGGGACACAGAGACCCAGTACTTC
cdr3_aa: CASSRDTETQYF

clone_size: NA
v_call: TRBV3-1/TRBV3-2
d_call: NA
j_call: TRBJ1-2
cdr3_nt: TGTGCCAGCAGCCAAGCGAGGGGGAACTACACCTTC
cdr3_aa: CASSQARGNYTF

clone_size: few
v_call: TRBV7-2
d_call: NA
j_call: TRBJ1-2
cdr3_nt: TGTGCCAGCAGCTTACAGGATCTCATTATCACCTTC
cdr3_aa: CASSLQDLIITF

clone_size: NA
v_call: TRBV5-1
d_call: NA
j_call: TRBJ2-5
cdr3_nt: TGCGCCAGCAGCTTGGAATCAGGGTTGGGGACCCAGTACTTC
cdr3_aa: CASSLESGLGTQYF

clone_size: NA
v_call: TRBV5-3
d_call: NA
j_call: TRBJ2-7
cdr3_nt: TGTGCCGGCCCTACGCGCCGGGTTGGGTACGAGCAGTACTTC
cdr3_aa: CAGPTRRVGYEQYF

clone_size: NA
v_call: TRBV9
d_call: TRBD1
j_call: TRBJ2-1
cdr3_nt: TGTGCCAGCAGCGTAGTAGGACAGGGTATGATCAATGAGCAGTTCTTC
cdr3_aa: CASSVVGQGMINEQFF

clone_size: NA
v_call: TRBV28
d_call: NA
j_call: TRBJ1-1
cdr3_nt: TGTGCCAGCGGCTTGGGAAGGAGGGACACTGAAGCTTTCTTT
cdr3_aa: CASGLGRRDTEAFF

clone_size: NA
v_call: TRBV5-8
d_call: TRBD2
j_call: TRBJ2-5
cdr3_nt: TGTGCCAGCAGCTCCGGGACTAGCGGCCAAGAGACCCAGTACTTC
cdr3_aa: CASSSGTSGQETQYF

clone_size: NA
v_call: TRBV18
d_call: NA
j_call: TRBJ2-5
cdr3_nt: TGTGCCAGCTCACCGCCGGGACAACTTCAAGAGACCCAGTACTTC
cdr3_aa: CASSPPGQLQETQYF

clone_size: NA
v_call: TRBV7-9
d_call: NA
j_call: TRBJ1-1
cdr3_nt: TGTGCCAGCAGCCTCCGGGACACCACTGAAGCTTTCTTT
cdr3_aa: CASSLRDTTEAFF

clone_size: NA
v_call: TRBV24-1
d_call: NA
j_call: TRBJ2-7
cdr3_nt: TGTGCCACCAGTGATCCCCGGACAGCCCAATACGAGCAGTACTTC
cdr3_aa: CATSDPRTAQYEQYF

clone_size: NA
v_call: TRBV12-3/TRBV12-4
d_call: NA
j_call: TRBJ2-1
cdr3_nt: TGTGCCAGCAGCCCGACGACTTTCTCGGAGCAGTTCTTC
cdr3_aa: CASSPTTFSEQFF

clone_size: NA
v_call: TRBV28
d_call: TRBD1
j_call: TRBJ2-7
cdr3_nt: TGTGCCAGCAGCCCCGGACAGGGAGGAACCTACGAGCAGTACTTC
cdr3_aa: CASSPGQGGTYEQYF

clone_size: NA
v_call: TRBV23-1
d_call: NA
j_call: TRBJ2-5
cdr3_nt: TGCGCCAGCAGTCAAAGAAGGAGGGTAGGCGAGACCCAGTACTTC
cdr3_aa: CASSQRRRVGETQYF

clone_size: few
v_call: TRBV7-2
d_call: NA
j_call: TRBJ2-7
cdr3_nt: TGTGCCAGCAGCTTAACTTCGTACGAGCAGTACTTC
cdr3_aa: CASSLTSYEQYF

clone_size: few
v_call: TRBV19
d_call: NA
j_call: TRBJ1-2
cdr3_nt: TGTGCCAGTAGTCCACGGGGGAACTATGGCTACACCTTC
cdr3_aa: CASSPRGNYGYTF

clone_size: NA
v_call: TRBV11-2
d_call: TRBD2
j_call: TRBJ2-6
cdr3_nt: TGTGCCAGCAGCTCCGTTACGAGGCGGGAGCCCTCTGGGGCCAACGTCCTGACTTTC
cdr3_aa: CASSSVTRREPSGANVLTF

clone_size: NA
v_call: TRBV4-3
d_call: TRBD2
j_call: TRBJ2-7
cdr3_nt: TGCGCCAGCAGCCAAGGAGTGGGGGGGAGCCGATCCTCCTACGAGCAGTACTTC
cdr3_aa: CASSQGVGGSRSSYEQYF

clone_size: NA
v_call: TRBV27
d_call: TRBD1
j_call: TRBJ1-2
cdr3_nt: TGTGCCAGCAGTTTATCGGGGACAGGGAATGGCTACACCTTC
cdr3_aa: CASSLSGTGNGYTF

clone_size: NA
v_call: TRBV4-2
d_call: TRBD1
j_call: TRBJ2-7
cdr3_nt: TGTGCCAGCAGCCAGACACCGGGACAGCTAGCCTACGAGCAGTACTTC
cdr3_aa: CASSQTPGQLAYEQYF

clone_size: few
v_call: TRBV5-1
d_call: TRBD1
j_call: TRBJ2-5
cdr3_nt: TGCGCCAGCAGCTCCAGGACAGGAACGGAGGAGACCCAGTACTTC
cdr3_aa: CASSSRTGTEETQYF

clone_size: NA
v_call: TRBV4-3
d_call: TRBD2
j_call: TRBJ2-7
cdr3_nt: TGCGCCAGCAGCCCAGAGACTAGCTCTGGCGAGCAGTACTTC
cdr3_aa: CASSPETSSGEQYF